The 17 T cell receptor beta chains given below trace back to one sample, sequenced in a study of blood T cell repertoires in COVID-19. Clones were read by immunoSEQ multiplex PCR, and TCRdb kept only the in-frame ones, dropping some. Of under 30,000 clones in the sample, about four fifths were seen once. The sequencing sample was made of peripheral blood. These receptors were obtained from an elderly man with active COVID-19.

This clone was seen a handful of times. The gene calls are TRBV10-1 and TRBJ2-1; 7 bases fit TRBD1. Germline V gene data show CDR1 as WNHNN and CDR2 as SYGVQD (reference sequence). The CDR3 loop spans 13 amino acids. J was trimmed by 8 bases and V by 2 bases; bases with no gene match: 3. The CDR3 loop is CASSETGEYEQFF. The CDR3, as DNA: TGCGCCAGCAGTGAGACAGGGGAGTATGAGCAGTTCTTC.

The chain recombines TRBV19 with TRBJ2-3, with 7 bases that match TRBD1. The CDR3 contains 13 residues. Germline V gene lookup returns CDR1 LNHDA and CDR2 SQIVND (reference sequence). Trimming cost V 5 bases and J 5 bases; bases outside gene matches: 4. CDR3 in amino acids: CASSPRQGDTQYF. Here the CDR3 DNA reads TGTGCCAGTAGTCCACGACAGGGAGATACGCAGTATTTT.

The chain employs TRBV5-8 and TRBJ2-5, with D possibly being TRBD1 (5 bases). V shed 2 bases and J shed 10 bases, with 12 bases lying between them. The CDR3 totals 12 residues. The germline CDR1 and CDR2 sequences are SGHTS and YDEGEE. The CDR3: CASSFAQGIQYF. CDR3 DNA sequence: TGTGCCAGCAGCTTCGCCCAGGGCATCCAGTACTTC.

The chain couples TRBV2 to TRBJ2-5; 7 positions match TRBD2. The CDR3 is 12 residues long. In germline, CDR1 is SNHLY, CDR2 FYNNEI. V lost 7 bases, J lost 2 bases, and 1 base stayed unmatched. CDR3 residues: CASTGLQETQYF. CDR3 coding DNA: TGTGCCAGCACGGGACTACAAGAGACCCAGTACTTC.

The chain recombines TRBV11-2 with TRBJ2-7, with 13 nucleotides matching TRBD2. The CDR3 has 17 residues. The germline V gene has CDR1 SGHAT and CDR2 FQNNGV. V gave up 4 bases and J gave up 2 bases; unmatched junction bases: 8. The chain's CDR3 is CASSSRLAGGRAYEQYF. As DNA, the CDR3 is TGTGCCAGCAGCTCTAGACTAGCGGGGGGCCGGGCCTACGAGCAGTACTTC.

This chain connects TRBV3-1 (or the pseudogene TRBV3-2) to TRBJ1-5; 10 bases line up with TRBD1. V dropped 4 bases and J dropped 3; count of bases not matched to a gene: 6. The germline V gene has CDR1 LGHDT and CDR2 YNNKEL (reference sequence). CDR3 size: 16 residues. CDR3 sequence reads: CASSRATGGVNQPQHF. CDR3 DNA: TGTGCCAGCAGCCGAGCGACAGGGGGCGTCAATCAGCCCCAGCATTTT.

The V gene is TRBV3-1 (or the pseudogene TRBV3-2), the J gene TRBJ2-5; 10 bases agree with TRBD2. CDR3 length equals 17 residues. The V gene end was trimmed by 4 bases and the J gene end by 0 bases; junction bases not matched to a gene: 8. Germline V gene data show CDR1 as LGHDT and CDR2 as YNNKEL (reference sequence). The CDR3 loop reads CASSLIRLAGYQETQYF. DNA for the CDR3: TGTGCCAGCAGCCTTATCCGACTAGCGGGTTACCAAGAGACCCAGTACTTC.

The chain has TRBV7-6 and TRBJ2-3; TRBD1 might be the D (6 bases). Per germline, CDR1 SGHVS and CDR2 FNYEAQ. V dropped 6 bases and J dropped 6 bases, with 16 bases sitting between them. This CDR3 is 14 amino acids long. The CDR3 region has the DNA TGTGCCAGCAGTAGGCGAACAGGGTCGGATACGCAGTATTTT. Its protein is CASSRRTGSDTQYF.

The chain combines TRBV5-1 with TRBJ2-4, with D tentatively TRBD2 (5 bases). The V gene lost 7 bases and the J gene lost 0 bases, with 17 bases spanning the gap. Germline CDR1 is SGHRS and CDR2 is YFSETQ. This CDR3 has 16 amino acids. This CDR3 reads CASGSDPGLAKNIQYF. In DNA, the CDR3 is TGCGCCAGCGGTTCCGACCCCGGACTAGCCAAAAACATTCAGTACTTC.

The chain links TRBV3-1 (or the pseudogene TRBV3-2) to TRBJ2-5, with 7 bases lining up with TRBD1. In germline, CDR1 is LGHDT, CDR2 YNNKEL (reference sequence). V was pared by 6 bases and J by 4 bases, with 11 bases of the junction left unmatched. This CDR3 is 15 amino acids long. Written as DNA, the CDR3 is TGTGCCAGCAGTGGTAGGGGGCTCATTGCAGAGACCCAGTACTTC. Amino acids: CASSGRGLIAETQYF.

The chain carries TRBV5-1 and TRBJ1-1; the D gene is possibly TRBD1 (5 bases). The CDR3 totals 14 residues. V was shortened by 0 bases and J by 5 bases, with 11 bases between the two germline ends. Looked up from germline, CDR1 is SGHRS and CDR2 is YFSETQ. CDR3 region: CASSLAQGTTEAFF. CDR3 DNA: TGCGCCAGCAGCTTGGCGCAGGGTACGACTGAAGCTTTCTTT.

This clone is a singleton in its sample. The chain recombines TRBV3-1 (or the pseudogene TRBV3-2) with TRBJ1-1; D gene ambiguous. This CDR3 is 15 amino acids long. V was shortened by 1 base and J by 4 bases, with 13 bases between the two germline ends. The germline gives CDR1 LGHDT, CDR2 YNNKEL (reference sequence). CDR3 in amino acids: CASSQGGSSGTEAFF. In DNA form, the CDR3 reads TGTGCCAGCAGCCAAGGAGGATCAAGCGGCACTGAAGCTTTCTTT.

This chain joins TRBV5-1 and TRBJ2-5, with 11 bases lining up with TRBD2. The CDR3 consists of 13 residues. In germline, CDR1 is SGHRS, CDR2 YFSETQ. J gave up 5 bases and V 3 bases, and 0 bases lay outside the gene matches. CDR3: CASSSSGGETQYF. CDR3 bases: TGCGCCAGCAGCTCTAGCGGGGGGGAGACCCAGTACTTC.

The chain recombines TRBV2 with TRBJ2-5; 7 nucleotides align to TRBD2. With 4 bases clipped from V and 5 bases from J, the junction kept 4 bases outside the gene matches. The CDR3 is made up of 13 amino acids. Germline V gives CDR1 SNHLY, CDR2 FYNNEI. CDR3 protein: CASSVKGGETQYF. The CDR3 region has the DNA TGTGCCAGCAGTGTAAAGGGAGGGGAGACCCAGTACTTC. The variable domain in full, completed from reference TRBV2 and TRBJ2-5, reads EPEVTQTPSHQVTQMGQEVILRCVPISNHLYFYWYRQILGQKVEFLVSFYNNEISEKSEIFDDQFSVERPDGSNFTLKIRSTKLEDSAMYFCASSVKGGETQYFGPGTRLLVL.

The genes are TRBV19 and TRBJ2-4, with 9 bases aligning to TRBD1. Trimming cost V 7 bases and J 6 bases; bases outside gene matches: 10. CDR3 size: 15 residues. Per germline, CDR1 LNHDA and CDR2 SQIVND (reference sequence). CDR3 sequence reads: CASTTSGTGRNIQYF. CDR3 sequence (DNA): TGTGCCAGTACCACCTCCGGGACAGGGCGAAACATTCAGTACTTC.

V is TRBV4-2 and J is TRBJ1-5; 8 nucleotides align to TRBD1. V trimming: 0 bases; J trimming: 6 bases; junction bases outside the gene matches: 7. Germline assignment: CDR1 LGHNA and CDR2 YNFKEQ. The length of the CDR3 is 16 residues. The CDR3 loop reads CASSQDLDRETQPQHF. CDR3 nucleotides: TGTGCCAGCAGCCAAGATTTGGACAGGGAGACTCAGCCCCAGCATTTT.

The CDR3 here is CASGKRGYEQYF. CDR3 nucleotides: TGTGCCAGCGGTAAAAGGGGGTACGAGCAGTACTTC. The chain carries TRBV5-6 and TRBJ2-7; D perhaps matches TRBD1 (6 bases). The CDR3 sequence is 12 residues long. V lost 7 bases to trimming and J lost 4 bases, with 12 bases between them. The germline gives CDR1 SGHDT, CDR2 YYEEEE.